The clone carrying this T cell receptor beta chain has just a few counts. This entry is derived from a study of T-cell memory formation after mild COVID-19. On the study more broadly: TCR clusters mostly belonged to single donors.

Germline V gene sequence: CDR1 SGHNT, CDR2 YYREEE (reference sequence). This CDR3 comprises 14 residues. V was cut by 4 bases and J by 0 bases, with 10 bases left in between. TCRdb processed the 5' RACE reads anew with MiXCR; each CDR3 protein has one entry. The sample has about 500,000 distinct CDR3 sequences, just over 20% seen once; the top ten hold approximately 13%. Input material: PBMCs or a T cell subset sorted from them (not recorded which). This TCR was recovered from an adult woman who had mild COVID-19 (a few samples of this study predate the infection). Cell type and time point are not known. V and J are TRBV5-4 and TRBJ1-1; possible D gene TRBD1, 6 bases. The DNA for the CDR3 is TGTGCCAGCAGCCCGGGACATGTGAACACTGAAGCTTTCTTT. Translation gives CASSPGHVNTEAFF. The whole variable domain, remainder taken from reference TRBV5-4 and TRBJ1-1, is ETGVTQSPTHLIKTRGQQVTLRCSSQSGHNTVSWYQQALGQGPQFIFQYYREEENGRGNFPPRFSGLQFPNYSSELNVNALELDDSALYLCASSPGHVNTEAFFGQGTRLTVV.